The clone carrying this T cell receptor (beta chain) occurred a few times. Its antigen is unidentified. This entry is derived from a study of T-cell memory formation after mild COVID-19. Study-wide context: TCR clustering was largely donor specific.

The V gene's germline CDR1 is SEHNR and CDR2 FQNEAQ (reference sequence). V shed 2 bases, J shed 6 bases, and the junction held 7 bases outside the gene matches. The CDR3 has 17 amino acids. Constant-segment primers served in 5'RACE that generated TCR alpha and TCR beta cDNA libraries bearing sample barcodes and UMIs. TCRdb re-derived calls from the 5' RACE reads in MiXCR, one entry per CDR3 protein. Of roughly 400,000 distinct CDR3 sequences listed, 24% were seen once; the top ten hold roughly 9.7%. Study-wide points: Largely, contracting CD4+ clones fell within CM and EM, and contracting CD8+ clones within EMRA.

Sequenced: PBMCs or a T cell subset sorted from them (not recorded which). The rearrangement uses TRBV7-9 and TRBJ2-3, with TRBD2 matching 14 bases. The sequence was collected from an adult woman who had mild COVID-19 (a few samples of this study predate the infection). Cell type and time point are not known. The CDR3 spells CASSLRERTSGRDTQYF. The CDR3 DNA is TGTGCCAGCAGCTTAAGAGAGCGGACTAGCGGGAGGGATACGCAGTATTTT.